The next 14 T cell receptor beta chains were all read from a single sample in a study of identical twins. TCRdb re-analysed the 5' RACE reads in MiXCR, keeping a single row per CDR3 protein. The repertoire holds 500,000 to 550,000 distinct CDR3 sequences, approximately 22% seen once, with about 0.93% in the top ten. These same data were also listed under a study on T cells expressing NK-cell markers.

The sample consisted of CD4+ T cells sorted from blood. Every receptor here comes from a woman younger than 35 in good health.

This rearrangement joins TRBV7-2 to TRBJ2-1; D not resolved. The germline V gene has CDR1 SGHTA and CDR2 FQGNSA. This CDR3 is 14 amino acids long. The V end lost 1 base, the J end lost 10 bases, and 14 bases lay between the germline ends. The CDR3 DNA follows: TGTGCCAGCAGCTTAGGCGGCCGGACCCGGGAGCAGTTCTTC. It is translated as CASSLGGRTREQFF.

This clonotype has more than one count but fewer than ten. The chain uses TRBV20-1 and TRBJ2-5; 7 positions match TRBD2. The V gene end was trimmed by 0 bases and the J gene end by 3 bases; junction bases not matched to a gene: 7. This CDR3 has 15 amino acids. Per germline, CDR1 DFQATT and CDR2 SNEGSKA (reference sequence). CDR3 nucleotides: TGCAGTGCTAGAGAGACGCGGGAGCAAAAAGAGACCCAGTACTTC. Encoded protein: CSARETREQKETQYF.

The V gene is TRBV20-1, the J gene TRBJ2-2, with D possibly being TRBD2 (6 bases). This CDR3 comprises 12 residues. V gave up 3 bases and J gave up 6 bases, with 8 bases separating them. Per germline, CDR1 DFQATT and CDR2 SNEGSKA (reference sequence). In DNA, the CDR3 is TGCAGTGCTAGTGGGGGGTCCGGGGAGCTGTTTTTT. Its translation: CSASGGSGELFF.

The table lists this clonotype with many counts. This chain links TRBV12-3 or TRBV12-4 with TRBJ2-2; the match to TRBD2 covers 13 bases. This CDR3 region has 15 residues. V lost 6 bases to trimming and J lost 7 bases; unmatched junction nucleotides: 5. CDR3 loop: CASSRTSGGIGELFF. The CDR3 coding sequence is TGTGCCAGCAGCCGGACTAGCGGGGGTATCGGGGAGCTGTTTTTT.

This clonotype has more than one count but fewer than ten. The V gene is TRBV20-1, the J gene TRBJ2-7; 11 bases agree with TRBD2. There are 15 residues in the CDR3. V lost 3 bases, J lost 3 bases, and 7 bases stayed unmatched. CDR1 and CDR2 (germline): DFQATT, SNEGSKA (reference sequence). The chain's CDR3 is CSASPLAGGRYEQYF. DNA for the CDR3: TGCAGTGCTAGCCCCCTAGCGGGGGGACGCTACGAGCAGTACTTC.

The gene calls are TRBV20-1 and TRBJ2-7, with unresolved D. CDR1 and CDR2 (germline): DFQATT, SNEGSKA (reference sequence). CDR3 length equals 14 residues. V lost 1 base to trimming and J lost 0 bases, with 10 bases between them. The CDR3 region is CSARAGSRSYEQYF. The CDR3 DNA is TGCAGTGCTAGAGCCGGGTCACGCTCCTACGAGCAGTACTTC.

In its sample, this clonotype was seen a few times. The J gene is TRBJ2-1, the V gene TRBV5-5; D could derive from TRBD1 or TRBD2 (5 bases each). V was trimmed by 4 bases and J by 3 bases, leaving 14 bases between them. Germline assignment: CDR1 SGHKS and CDR2 YYEKEE (reference sequence). This CDR3 spans 15 amino acids. The CDR3 loop reads CASSHRDGVYNEQFF. The CDR3 DNA sequence: TGTGCCAGCAGCCACCGGGACGGGGTCTACAATGAGCAGTTCTTC.

This chain connects TRBV6-1 to TRBJ1-1; D not resolved. Germline V gene lookup returns CDR1 MNHNS and CDR2 SASEGT. CDR3 size: 13 residues. Between the trimmed V and J ends, which lost 5 bases and 7 bases, there was a span of 14 bases. For the CDR3, the DNA is TGTGCCAGCAGTCCTCGGACGGCCCTTGAAGCTTTCTTT. Protein: CASSPRTALEAFF.

The CDR3 DNA sequence: TGCAGTGCTAGAGATGCGGGGGCGAGCACAGATACGCAGTATTTT. Translation gives CSARDAGASTDTQYF. The V and J genes are TRBV20-1 and TRBJ2-3, with D perhaps matching TRBD2 (7 bases). Germline loops: CDR1 DFQATT, CDR2 SNEGSKA (reference sequence). V was shortened by 0 bases and J by 0 bases, with 10 bases between the two germline ends. The length of the CDR3 is 15 residues.

This clonotype was detected a few times. J is TRBJ1-1 and V is TRBV20-1, with TRBD1 matching over 7 bases. With V trimmed by 0 bases and J by 11 bases, 6 bases remained unmatched. Germline CDR1 reads DFQATT; CDR2 reads SNEGSKA (reference sequence). This CDR3 is 12 amino acids long. The CDR3 loop is CSARDRGYLAFF. In DNA form, the CDR3 reads TGCAGTGCTAGAGACAGGGGGTACCTCGCTTTCTTT.

This chain uses TRBV20-1 with TRBJ2-1; D is unresolved. The CDR3 runs to 14 residues. Germline CDR1 DFQATT, CDR2 SNEGSKA (reference sequence). The germline V and J ends were trimmed by 4 bases and 2 bases, with 12 bases remaining between them. CDR3 sequence: CSATAPWTYNEQFF. As DNA, the CDR3 is TGCAGTGCTACGGCGCCCTGGACCTACAATGAGCAGTTCTTC.

This clonotype showed up many times. The chain couples TRBV5-5 to TRBJ2-2, with 7 bases that match TRBD1. Germline V CDR1 and CDR2: SGHKS, YYEKEE (reference sequence). The J segment lost 4 bases and the V segment lost 3 bases, leaving 6 bases of the junction unmatched. This CDR3 has 15 amino acids. CDR3 coding DNA: TGTGCCAGCAGCTGGACAGGAACGGTCACCGGGGAGCTGTTTTTT. Translation: CASSWTGTVTGELFF.

This clonotype has only a few counts. This chain uses TRBV7-2 with TRBJ2-1, with D possibly TRBD2 on 5 matching bases. CDR1 and CDR2 from the germline V gene are SGHTA and FQGNSA. V was shortened by 5 bases and J by 10 bases, with 9 bases between the two germline ends. CDR3 length: 11 residues. The DNA for the CDR3 is TGTGCCAGCAGCCCGAGGGTGGAGCAGTTCTTC. Translating it yields CASSPRVEQFF.

The chain combines TRBV5-6 with TRBJ2-1; 13 nucleotides align to TRBD2. Germline lookup yields CDR1 SGHDT and CDR2 YYEEEE. The CDR3 spans 14 residues. V was clipped by 2 bases and J by 9 bases; unmatched bases: 2. Written as DNA, the CDR3 is TGTGCCAGCAGCTTCGGACTAGCGGGAGTTGAGCAGTTCTTC. It specifies CASSFGLAGVEQFF.